This is a list of T cell receptor beta chains from one sample in a study of T cell responses to AZD1222 COVID-19 vaccine. Generated by immunoSEQ multiplex PCR, the TCRdb table keeps only in-frame clones and is missing some. The sample records some 180,000 clones, approximately 95% being singletons. Sequenced here: peripheral blood, sampled 28 days after the second dose of the MenACWY control vaccine. The receptors were sampled from an adult who received the MenACWY meningococcal vaccine as a control. CDR3s include the opening cysteine and the closing phenylalanine or tryptophan. Each record gives: D gene, J gene, clone size, V gene, CDR3 DNA, CDR3 protein. D genes are given only for firm matches. Clone size appears in some rows only: once, few, many, or a class for an expanded clone.

NA | TRBJ1-1 | once | TRBV19 | TGTGCCAGTAGCCCTAGCGGTCGGGGAATGAACACTGAAGCTTTCTTT | CASSPSGRGMNTEAFF
NA | TRBJ2-1 | NA | TRBV6-5 | TGTGCCAGCCGGGAGCGGGCAACCTACAATGAGCAGTTCTTC | CASRERATYNEQFF
NA | TRBJ1-3 | NA | TRBV19 | TGTGCCAGTAGTCCGACAGCTGCTGGAAACACCATATATTTT | CASSPTAAGNTIYF
NA | TRBJ2-7 | NA | TRBV18 | TGTGCCAGCTCACAGGACGGCTACGAGCAGTACTTC | CASSQDGYEQYF
NA | TRBJ2-7 | NA | TRBV21-1 | TGTGCCAGCAGCAAAGATTCTCAACTTGGGTACGAGCAGTACTTC | CASSKDSQLGYEQYF
NA | TRBJ2-7 | once | TRBV7-2 | TGTGCCAGCAGCTTACTACAGAGAATCAGCTCCTACGAGCAGTACTTC | CASSLLQRISSYEQYF
NA | TRBJ1-2 | NA | TRBV5-1 | TGCGCCAGCAGAGGGGGGCAGGGGCGAGTGGAGGGCTACACCTTC | CASRGGQGRVEGYTF
NA | TRBJ1-1 | NA | TRBV6-5 | TGTGCCAGTACATGGGGAGAGACAAGGAACACTGAAGCTTTCTTT | CASTWGETRNTEAFF
NA | TRBJ1-1 | NA | TRBV7-2 | TGTGCCAGCAGCTTAGACAGGGAAGCTGAAGCTTTCTTT | CASSLDREAEAFF
NA | TRBJ1-2 | NA | TRBV7-8 | TGTGCCAGCACAACCCGGACCGGCGCTAACTATGGCTACACCTTC | CASTTRTGANYGYTF
NA | TRBJ1-3 | NA | TRBV19 | TGTGCCAGTAGTTCCTCCAGACAGAGCTCTGGAAACACCATATATTTT | CASSSSRQSSGNTIYF